The entry below gives a single TCR beta chain sequence along with its context. The source of the sample is a study of regulatory T cells in long-lasting Graves disease. To make TCR beta libraries, researchers used iRepertoire HTBI primers and Arm-PCR of CDR3 regions. TCRdb independently ran MiXCR on the multiplex PCR reads; one entry per CDR3 protein. The sample includes fewer than 450,000 distinct CDR3 sequences, about 15% of them seen just once. The CDR3 runs 13 residues. Unmatched junction bases numbered 2, after V lost 7 bases and J lost 1 base. The germline gives CDR1 LGHDT, CDR2 YNNKEL (reference sequence). Time point specified: newly diagnosed GD, antithyroid drugs for less than 3 months. PBMCs provided the RNA from which the TCR library was made. Graves' disease diagnosis used American Thyroid Association guidelines. Staff drew around 8.6 milliliters of peripheral blood into EDTA tubes. The same sample was also used in a study of T cells in Graves' hyperthyroidism and ophthalmopathy. Per that study: First-round RT-PCR with HTBI primers amplified the TCR CDR3 region.

The sequencing used peripheral blood mononuclear cells (PBMCs), collected at new diagnosis, from a patient treated with antithyroid drugs. The TCR was taken from a woman aged 40-49 years with Graves disease. V gene TRBV3-1 combines with J gene TRBJ2-3; 7 bases align to TRBD1. The DNA of the CDR3 is TGTGCCAGCACACAGGGGCGCACAGATACGCAGTATTTT. Its translation: CASTQGRTDTQYF.